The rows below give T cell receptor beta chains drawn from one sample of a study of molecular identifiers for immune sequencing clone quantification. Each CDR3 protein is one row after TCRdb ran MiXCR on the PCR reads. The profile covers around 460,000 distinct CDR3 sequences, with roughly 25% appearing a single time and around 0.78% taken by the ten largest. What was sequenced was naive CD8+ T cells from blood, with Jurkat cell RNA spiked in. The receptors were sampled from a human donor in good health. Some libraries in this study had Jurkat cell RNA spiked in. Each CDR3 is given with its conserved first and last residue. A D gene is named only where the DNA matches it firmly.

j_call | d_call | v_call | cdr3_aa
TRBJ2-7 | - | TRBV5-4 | CASSFGGRGYEQYF
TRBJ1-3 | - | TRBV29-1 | CSVATGNTIYF
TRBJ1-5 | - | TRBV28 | CASSLGVSGLYSNQPQHF
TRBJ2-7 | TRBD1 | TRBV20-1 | CSARSTGQVGYEQYF
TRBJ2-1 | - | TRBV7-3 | CASSSTGTQYNEQFF
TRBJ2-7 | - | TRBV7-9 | CASSESARSYEQYF
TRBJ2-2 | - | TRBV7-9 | CASSWGETGELFF
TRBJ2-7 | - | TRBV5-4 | CASWAQPHNEQYF
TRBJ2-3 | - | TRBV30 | CTKSLISSTDTQSF
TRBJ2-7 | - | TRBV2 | CASSEGPFSGLQYF
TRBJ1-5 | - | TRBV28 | CASSFSGRLYQPQHF
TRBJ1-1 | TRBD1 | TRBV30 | CAWMTGGVNTEAFF
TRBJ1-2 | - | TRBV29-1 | CSVESRLNYGYTF
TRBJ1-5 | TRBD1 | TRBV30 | CAWSVRDRASLSNQPQHF
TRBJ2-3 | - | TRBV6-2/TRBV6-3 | CASSSLTDKQYF
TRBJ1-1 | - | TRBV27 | CASSLRGYTEAFF
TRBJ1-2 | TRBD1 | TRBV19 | CASTTLTGGNGYTF
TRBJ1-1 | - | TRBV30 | CAWSVLGAGSTEAFF
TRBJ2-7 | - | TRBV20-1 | CSAEHTLDSYEQYF
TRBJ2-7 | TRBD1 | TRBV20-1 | CSASGDRTGYEQYF
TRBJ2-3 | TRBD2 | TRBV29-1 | CSTTSGRRASTDTQYF
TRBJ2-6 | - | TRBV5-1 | CASSLAQVILASGANVLTF
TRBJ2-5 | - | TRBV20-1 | CSVLTDQETQYF
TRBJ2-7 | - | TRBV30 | CAWNLGASYEQYF
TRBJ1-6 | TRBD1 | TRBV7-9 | CASSYRMETGLNSPLHF
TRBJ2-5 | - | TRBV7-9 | CASSEIDAGIQETQYF
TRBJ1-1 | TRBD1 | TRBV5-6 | CAAGDRMNTEAFF
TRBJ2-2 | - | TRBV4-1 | CASSQERTGGLFF
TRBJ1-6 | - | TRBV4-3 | CASSLGRIQNSPLHF
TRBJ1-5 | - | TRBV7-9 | CASSLGGPNQPQHF
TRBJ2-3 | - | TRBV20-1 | CSADQLLAGTDTQYF
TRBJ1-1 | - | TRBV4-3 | CASGRQKNTEAFF
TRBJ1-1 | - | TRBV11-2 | CASSFNPSAEAFF
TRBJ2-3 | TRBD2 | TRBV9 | CASSPFTSGGAADTQYF
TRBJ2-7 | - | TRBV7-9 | CASSLVTSPHYEQYF
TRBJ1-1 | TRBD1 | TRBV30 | CAWSTGQGGYTEAFF
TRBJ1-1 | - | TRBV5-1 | CASSIRRGEGTVNTEAFF
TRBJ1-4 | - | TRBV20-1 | CSARGLPNEKLFF
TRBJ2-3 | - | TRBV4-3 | CASSRDLPITDTQCF
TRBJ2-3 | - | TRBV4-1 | CASSYGLRVDTQYF